Presented here are 19 T cell receptor beta chains from one specimen sequenced in a study of cytomegalovirus exposure and HLA in healthy donors. Sequencing used immunoSEQ multiplex PCR; TCRdb keeps in-frame clones, though not all of them. This table has tens of thousands of clones, roughly nine tenths appearing once. The sample taken for sequencing was PBMCs. These receptors were collected from a woman between 18 and 29 years old in good health and CMV-seronegative.

This sequence joins TRBV11-2 and TRBJ2-7; TRBD2 agrees at 9 bases. The V and J ends lost 5 bases and 5 bases, in that order; junction bases with no gene match: 19. Looked up from germline, CDR1 is SGHAT and CDR2 is FQNNGV. The CDR3 sequence is 18 residues long. As DNA, the CDR3 is TGTGCCAGCAGCCGCAGTACGGATGGCGGGAGGGCCGGAGACGAGCAGTACTTC. Protein sequence: CASSRSTDGGRAGDEQYF.

The J gene is TRBJ1-5, the V gene TRBV12-5, with a weak D call TRBD1 (5 bases). CDR1 is LGHNT, CDR2 FRNRAP, per germline. Trimming stripped 0 bases from V and 4 bases from J, with 16 bases between. The CDR3 contains 17 residues. The CDR3 DNA is TGTGCTAGTGGTTTGGTAGAAGGCATAGCAGGGAATCAGCCCCAGCATTTT. Translating it yields CASGLVEGIAGNQPQHF. Complete variable domain (other parts from reference TRBV12-5 and TRBJ1-5): DARVTQTPRHKVTEMGQEVTMRCQPILGHNTVFWYRQTMMQGLELLAYFRNRAPLDDSGMPKDRFSAEMPDATLATLKIQPSEPRDSAVYFCASGLVEGIAGNQPQHFGDGTRLSIL.

The chain combines TRBV13 with TRBJ1-6, with 7 bases lining up with TRBD1. The V segment lost 5 bases and the J segment 9 bases; nucleotides outside the gene matches: 7. This CDR3 has 14 residues. Germline V lookup: CDR1 PRHDT, CDR2 FYEKMQ (reference sequence). DNA for the CDR3: TGTGCCAGCAGCAAAAACAGGGGTGGTTCACCCCTCCACTTT. Translated: CASSKNRGGSPLHF.

The chain employs TRBV5-1 and TRBJ1-2; 7 bases match TRBD1. Per germline, CDR1 SGHRS and CDR2 YFSETQ. CDR3 length equals 15 residues. The V and J ends lost 6 bases and 7 bases, in that order; junction bases with no gene match: 15. CDR3 loop: CASTGQETLVGGYTF. The CDR3 DNA reads TGCGCCAGCACCGGACAGGAGACCTTGGTCGGTGGCTACACCTTC.

The rearrangement links TRBV28 to TRBJ2-4; 7 bases map to TRBD1. From germline, CDR1 is MDHEN and CDR2 SYDVKM. CDR3 length: 17 amino acids. The trim removed 4 bases at V and 5 bases at J, leaving 14 bases unmatched. CDR3 region: CASSSAAISGTENIQYF. CDR3 nucleotide sequence: TGTGCCAGCAGTTCCGCCGCAATCTCCGGGACAGAAAACATTCAGTACTTC.

In this sample, this clone turned up once. V is TRBV29-1 and J is TRBJ1-2; maybe TRBD1 (6 bases). Germline CDR1 and CDR2: SQVTM and ANQGSEA. The CDR3 totals 12 residues. V dropped 1 base and J dropped 8 bases, with 11 bases sitting between them. For the CDR3, the DNA is TGCAGCGTTGAAGGGGGGCGTAACGGCTACACCTTC. Its translation: CSVEGGRNGYTF.

V and J are TRBV28 and TRBJ2-3; D is unresolved. Trimming cost V 4 bases and J 2 bases, with 16 bases left between them. Germline V gene data show CDR1 as MDHEN and CDR2 as SYDVKM. There are 16 residues in the CDR3. The CDR3 DNA reads as TGTGCCAGCAGTTCCAGTCGAGTTGCGGCCACAGATACGCAGTATTTT. Protein product: CASSSSRVAATDTQYF.

The chain has TRBV6-5 and TRBJ1-1; no clear D gene. Germline-derived CDR1 and CDR2 are MNHEY and SVGAGI. Trimming pared 3 bases from V and 3 bases from J, leaving 14 bases between. The CDR3 spans 15 residues. The CDR3: CASSYDRAAYTEAFF. As DNA, the CDR3 is TGTGCCAGCAGTTATGACCGCGCAGCGTACACTGAAGCTTTCTTT.

The genes are TRBV11-3 and TRBJ1-1, with D maybe TRBD1 (6 bases). Germline CDR1 and CDR2: SGHNT and YENEEA. V shed 6 bases and J shed 0 bases, with 11 bases lying between them. This CDR3 has 14 residues. CDR3 in amino acids: CASSPDRMNTEAFF. The CDR3 DNA is TGTGCCAGCAGTCCCGACAGGATGAACACTGAAGCTTTCTTT. Full variable domain (missing parts from reference TRBV11-3 and TRBJ1-1): EAGVVQSPRYKIIEKKQPVAFWCNPISGHNTLYWYLQNLGQGPELLIRYENEEAVDDSQLPKDRFSAERLKGVDSTLKIQPAELGDSAVYLCASSPDRMNTEAFFGQGTRLTVV.

The chain has TRBV7-9 and TRBJ1-6; 11 positions match TRBD1. Germline V lookup: CDR1 SEHNR, CDR2 FQNEAQ (reference sequence). The CDR3 is made up of 19 amino acids. Unmatched junction bases numbered 9, after V lost 5 bases and J lost 0 bases. CDR3: CASSGQGAFDVSYNSPLHF. For the CDR3, the DNA is TGTGCCAGCAGCGGACAGGGGGCGTTTGATGTCTCCTATAATTCACCCCTCCACTTT. The complete variable domain, with remaining parts taken from reference TRBV7-9 and TRBJ1-6, reads DTGVSQNPRHKITKRGQNVTFRCDPISEHNRLYWYRQTLGQGPEFLTYFQNEAQLEKSRLLSDRFSAERPKGSFSTLEIQRTEQGDSAMYLCASSGQGAFDVSYNSPLHFGNGTRLTVT.

V gene TRBV29-1 combines with J gene TRBJ2-1; unclear D gene. This CDR3 spans 13 amino acids. Per the germline V gene, CDR1 is SQVTM and CDR2 is ANQGSEA. V was pared by 7 bases and J by 9 bases, with 19 bases between. The CDR3 region is CSAHDALESEQFF. In DNA, the CDR3 is TGCAGCGCCCATGACGCCCTGGAGAGTGAGCAGTTCTTC.

The chain recombines TRBV30 with TRBJ2-1, with 12 positions matching TRBD2. The length of the CDR3 is 16 residues. Germline CDR1 GTSNPN, CDR2 SVGIG (reference sequence). V lost 3 bases and J lost 7; bases outside the gene matches: 10. CDR3 sequence reads: CAWSRSGLAGRNEQFF. The CDR3 nucleotides are TGTGCCTGGAGCCGATCAGGACTAGCGGGAAGGAATGAGCAGTTCTTC.

The chain couples TRBV7-2 to TRBJ2-3; 9 nucleotides align to TRBD2. The trim removed 1 base at V and 3 bases at J, leaving 11 bases unmatched. From germline, CDR1 is SGHTA and CDR2 FQGNSA. CDR3 size: 18 residues. Written as DNA, the CDR3 is TGTGCCAGCAGCTTAGGAGGCGGGAGGGCCAGTGAGACAGATACGCAGTATTTT. Its protein product is CASSLGGGRASETDTQYF.

The genes are TRBV4-2 and TRBJ1-5; the D is unclear. The germline CDR1 and CDR2 sequences are LGHNA and YNFKEQ. Between the trimmed V and J ends, which lost 1 base and 2 bases, there was a span of 12 bases. The CDR3 has 16 residues. The CDR3 nucleotides read TGTGCCAGCAGCCAAGTCCTGGCCGGGGGCAATCAGCCCCAGCATTTT. This translates into CASSQVLAGGNQPQHF.

The rearrangement links TRBV30 to TRBJ2-2; no firm D call. This CDR3 has 12 residues. Germline assignment: CDR1 GTSNPN and CDR2 SVGIG (reference sequence). V lost 2 bases and J 9 bases, leaving 10 bases between the germline ends. CDR3 residues: CAWSPIGRELFF. CDR3 coding DNA: TGTGCCTGGAGTCCCATCGGTCGGGAGCTGTTTTTT. The entire variable domain, with the rest obtained from reference TRBV30 and TRBJ2-2, is as follows: SQTIHQWPATLVQPVGSPLSLECTVEGTSNPNLYWYRQAAGRGLQLLFYSVGIGQISSEVPQNLSASRPQDRQFILSSKKLLLSDSGFYLCAWSPIGRELFFGEGSRLTVL.

The J gene is TRBJ2-7, the V gene TRBV18; perhaps TRBD1 as D (6 bases). V was clipped by 5 bases and J by 4 bases, with 18 bases between them. CDR1 and CDR2 from the germline V gene are KGHSH and LQKENI. The CDR3 has 15 amino acids. CDR3 DNA: TGTGCCAGCTCAAGGACAGCCGCCTTATCTTACGAGCAGTACTTC. Amino acid sequence: CASSRTAALSYEQYF.

The genes are TRBV4-1 and TRBJ2-4, with D maybe TRBD2 (5 bases). The CDR3 has 14 residues. Germline V gene sequence: CDR1 MGHRA, CDR2 YSYEKL. V lost 3 bases, J lost 9 bases, and 15 bases lay in between. DNA for the CDR3: TGCGCCAGCAGCCAGGCAACACTAGAGGCCATTCAGTACTTC. Residues: CASSQATLEAIQYF.

The V call is TRBV18, the J call TRBJ2-7, with D tentatively TRBD1 (5 bases). Germline V CDR1 and CDR2: KGHSH, LQKENI. Trimming removed 3 bases from V and 3 bases from J, with 12 bases in between. The CDR3 extends over 14 amino acids. The CDR3 nucleotides are TGTGCCAGCTCACCGACGGACAACCACTACGAGCAGTACTTC. Its translation: CASSPTDNHYEQYF.

V and J are TRBV13 and TRBJ1-1; D possibly corresponds to TRBD1 (5 bases). This CDR3 spans 14 amino acids. V was shortened by 2 bases and J by 0 bases, with 7 bases between the two germline ends. The germline gives CDR1 PRHDT, CDR2 FYEKMQ (reference sequence). CDR3 in amino acids: CASSLIRVNTEAFF. The CDR3 nucleotides are TGTGCCAGCAGCTTAATCAGGGTGAACACTGAAGCTTTCTTT.